The entry that follows covers one T cell receptor beta chain sequence. The time point here: after trial treatment. Treatment reported: LDRT plus nivolumab, ipilimumab, low-dose cyclophosphamide and aspirin (RACIN trial). Eligibility required advanced solid tumors lacking tumor-infiltrating lymphocytes. The data were taken from a study of low-dose radiotherapy and immunotherapy resistance in tumors. Study background: Cohort 1 was treated with 0.5 Gy per fraction at 2-week intervals, amounting to 6.5 Gy overall.

cDNA synthesis used a TRAV/TRBV-specific primer set for both chains. Amplification of TCRs used a constant-region primer and V-primer adapter for 15 to 25 PCR cycles. Through in vitro transcription, the mRNA that had been isolated was amplified. One entry per CDR3 protein results from TCRdb running MiXCR on the reads. The sample records around 33,000 distinct CDR3 sequences, under 55% being singletons. The CDR3 totals 15 residues. Trimming at V came to 5 bases and at J to 4 bases, leaving 7 bases not matched to a gene. The receptor was isolated from a male donor with gallbladder cancer. Specimen: PBMCs, collected after low-dose radiotherapy plus immunotherapy. The J gene is TRBJ2-3, the V gene TRBV12-3 or TRBV12-4; 9 bases match TRBD1. CDR3 DNA: TGTGCCAGCAGTATCGACAGGGGGGGAGCAGATACGCAGTATTTT. The encoded protein is CASSIDRGGADTQYF.